This TCR beta chain was sequenced in a study of molecular identifiers for immune sequencing clone quantification. Study in general: In replicates, RNA taken from 20,000 or 100,000 naive CD8 cells was divided five ways, and four portions underwent sequencing. Findings of the study overall: Clones above 20 RNA copies contained over 98% of effector molecules and under 1% of naive molecules.

Naive CD8 T cells were sorted, and the gate applied was CD8+CD4-CCR7+CD45RA+. V was shortened by 5 bases and J by 5 bases, with 12 bases between the two germline ends. Per the germline V gene, CDR1 is PRHDT and CDR2 is FYEKMQ (reference sequence). CDR3 length: 13 residues. This clonotype was detected many times. No antigen is known for it. Preparation of the bulk TCR libraries relied on previously described methods and listed TCR primers. One entry per CDR3 protein results from TCRdb running MiXCR on the PCR reads. The sample lists some 680,000 distinct CDR3 sequences, approximately 24% occurring once.

The chain carries TRBV13 and TRBJ1-1; D gene unclear. Sequenced sample: naive CD8+ T cells from blood, with Jurkat cell RNA spiked in. Regarding subset: FACS-sorted CD8+CD4-CCR7+CD45RA+ naive T cells. This TCR came from a human donor in good health. Some libraries in this study had Jurkat cell RNA spiked in. Written as DNA, the CDR3 is TGTGCCAGCAGCCAGGAGACAAGGACTGAAGCTTTCTTT. It translates to CASSQETRTEAFF. Based on the CDR3 plus reference TRBV13 and TRBJ1-1, the full variable domain is AAGVIQSPRHLIKEKRETATLKCYPIPRHDTVYWYQQGPGQDPQFLISFYEKMQSDKGSIPDRFSAQQFSDYHSELNMSSLELGDSALYFCASSQETRTEAFFGQGTRLTVV.